A selection of T cell receptor beta chains follows, all from one sample in a study of blood T cell repertoires in COVID-19. The assay was immunoSEQ multiplex PCR, and TCRdb's table has in-frame clones only and misses some. Here the sample spans 80,000 or so clones, approximately 85% being singletons. The specimen sequenced was peripheral blood. The receptors come from a man aged 60-69 years with COVID-19, enrolled during active disease. The CDR3 runs from the conserved cysteine through the conserved F or W. A D gene is named only where the DNA matches it firmly. Rows may omit the clone size; those that give it use once, few, many or a size class.

D gene,clone size,V gene,J gene,CDR3 protein,CDR3 DNA
-,-,TRBV24-1,TRBJ1-5,CATRGGTDNQPQHF,TGTGCCACCAGAGGAGGGACCGACAATCAGCCCCAGCATTTT
TRBD2,-,TRBV14,TRBJ2-1,CASSDGLAGVRNEQFF,TGTGCCAGCAGCGACGGACTAGCGGGAGTACGCAATGAGCAGTTCTTC
TRBD2,-,TRBV10-1,TRBJ2-1,CASSEGLAIYNEQFF,TGCGCCAGCAGTGAGGGACTAGCGATTTACAATGAGCAGTTCTTC
-,-,TRBV5-1,TRBJ2-2,CASSYLEGGELFF,TGCGCCAGCAGCTATCTAGAGGGCGGGGAGCTGTTTTTT
-,-,TRBV7-3,TRBJ2-7,CASSPSSYEQYF,TGTGCCAGCAGCCCTAGCTCCTACGAGCAGTACTTC
TRBD1,-,TRBV6-2/TRBV6-3,TRBJ1-5,CASSLQGAISNQPQHF,TGTGCCAGCAGCCTACAGGGGGCTATAAGCAATCAGCCCCAGCATTTT
TRBD1,-,TRBV24-1,TRBJ1-5,CATSVAGGSNQPQHF,TGTGCCACCAGTGTGGCAGGGGGTAGCAATCAGCCCCAGCATTTT
-,-,TRBV28,TRBJ1-4,CASSFLGAFEKLFF,TGTGCCAGCAGTTTTCTGGGGGCTTTTGAAAAACTGTTTTTT
-,-,TRBV7-3,TRBJ2-3,CASSLGGPDTQYF,TGTGCCAGCAGCTTAGGCGGCCCTGATACGCAGTATTTT
TRBD1,-,TRBV30,TRBJ1-2,CAWSIRGLYGYTF,TGTGCCTGGAGTATAAGGGGGCTCTATGGCTACACCTTC
TRBD2,-,TRBV10-3,TRBJ2-1,CAISESLPGGTYNEQFF,TGTGCCATCAGTGAGTCCTTACCGGGAGGAACCTACAATGAGCAGTTCTTC
-,few,TRBV5-1,TRBJ2-7,CASSLGQPEGEQYF,TGCGCCAGCAGTCTTGGACAGCCCGAGGGCGAGCAGTACTTC
-,-,TRBV5-1,TRBJ1-1,CASTRDKVNTEAFF,TGCGCCAGCACCCGCGACAAGGTAAACACTGAAGCTTTCTTT
TRBD2,-,TRBV7-3,TRBJ2-3,CASSEWGLAGGPVADTQYF,TGTGCCAGCAGCGAGTGGGGACTAGCGGGGGGGCCGGTCGCAGATACGCAGTATTTT
TRBD1,-,TRBV10-1,TRBJ2-3,CASSVRTGSTDTQYF,TGCGCCAGCAGTGTTCGGACAGGGAGTACAGATACGCAGTATTTT
-,few,TRBV2,TRBJ2-5,CAIISGFRQETQYF,TGTGCCATCATTTCAGGGTTCCGCCAAGAGACCCAGTACTTC
-,-,TRBV19,TRBJ1-5,CASRPGPNQPQHF,TGTGCCAGTAGGCCGGGTCCAAATCAGCCCCAGCATTTT
-,-,TRBV6-5,TRBJ1-2,CASSQRGRYGYTF,TGTGCCAGCAGTCAAAGGGGCAGATATGGCTACACCTTC
TRBD1,-,TRBV2,TRBJ1-4,CASSEGTGINEKLFF,TGTGCCAGCAGTGAGGGGACAGGGATTAATGAAAAACTGTTTTTT